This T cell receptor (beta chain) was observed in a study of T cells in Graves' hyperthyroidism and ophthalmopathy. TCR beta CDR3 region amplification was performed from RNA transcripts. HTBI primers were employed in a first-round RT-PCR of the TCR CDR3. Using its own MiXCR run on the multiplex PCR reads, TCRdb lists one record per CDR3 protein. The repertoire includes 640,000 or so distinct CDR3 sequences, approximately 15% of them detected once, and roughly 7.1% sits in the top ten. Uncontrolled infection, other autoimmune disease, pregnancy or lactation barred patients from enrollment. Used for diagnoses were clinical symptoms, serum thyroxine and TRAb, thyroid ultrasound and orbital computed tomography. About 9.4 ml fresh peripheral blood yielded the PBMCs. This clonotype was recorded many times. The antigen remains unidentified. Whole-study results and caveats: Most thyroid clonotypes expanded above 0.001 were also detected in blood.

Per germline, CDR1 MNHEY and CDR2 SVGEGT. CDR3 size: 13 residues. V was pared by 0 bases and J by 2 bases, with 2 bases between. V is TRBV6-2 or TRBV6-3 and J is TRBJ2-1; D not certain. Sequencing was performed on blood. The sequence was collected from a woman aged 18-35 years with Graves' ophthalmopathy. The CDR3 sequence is CASSYSPYNEQFF. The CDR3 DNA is TGTGCCAGCAGTTACTCGCCCTACAATGAGCAGTTCTTC.